One sample yielded the 17 T cell receptor beta chains listed below, sequenced in a study of post-analysis software for immune sequencing data. Whole-study findings and limits: The five TRBV segments detected at higher frequency in patients than in controls included TRBV5-6, TRBV5-1 and TRBV20-1.

Included in the TCR beta cDNA libraries were unique molecular identifiers. TCRdb reanalysed the PCR reads using MiXCR and keeps one entry per CDR3 protein. This table has some 890,000 distinct CDR3 sequences, about 53% appearing once. Their recognized antigens are unknown. The sequencing sample was made of blood. The receptors were sampled from a girl between 10 and 17 years old with multiple sclerosis.

This chain links TRBV9 with TRBJ1-6; D is perhaps TRBD1 (5 bases). CDR3 length equals 15 residues. Trimming cost V 0 bases and J 6 bases, with 10 bases left between them. Germline assignment: CDR1 SGDLS and CDR2 YYNGEE. The CDR3 here is CASSVASGLNSPLHF. The CDR3 bases are TGTGCCAGCAGCGTAGCTTCAGGGCTTAATTCACCCCTCCACTTT.

The V call is TRBV15, the J call TRBJ2-1, with D possibly being TRBD1 or TRBD2 (6 bases each). The CDR3 contains 15 residues. Germline lookup yields CDR1 LNHNV and CDR2 YYDKDF (reference sequence). Trimming left V 6 bases short and J 9 bases short, with 21 bases between. Here the CDR3 DNA reads TGTGCCACCAGTCTTGTGGGGGGCCAGTTTAGTGAGCAGTTCTTC. This sequence encodes CATSLVGGQFSEQFF.

The table lists this clonotype with a few counts. The V and J genes are TRBV15 and TRBJ2-3; D is uncertain. V was pared by 1 base and J by 6 bases, with 5 bases between. CDR3 length equals 12 residues. In germline, CDR1 is LNHNV, CDR2 YYDKDF (reference sequence). This CDR3 reads CATSRVRDTQYF. For the CDR3, the DNA is TGTGCCACCAGCAGAGTTCGTGATACGCAGTATTTT.

J is TRBJ2-3 and V is TRBV2, with 7 nucleotides matching TRBD2. The CDR3 totals 15 residues. V was clipped by 3 bases and J by 5 bases; unmatched bases: 8. Germline CDR1 SNHLY, CDR2 FYNNEI. CDR3: CASSEAGEPLDTQYF. CDR3 DNA sequence: TGTGCCAGCAGTGAGGCGGGAGAGCCTTTAGATACGCAGTATTTT. The full variable domain, in which reference TRBV2 and TRBJ2-3 provide the parts outside the CDR3, is EPEVTQTPSHQVTQMGQEVILRCVPISNHLYFYWYRQILGQKVEFLVSFYNNEISEKSEIFDDQFSVERPDGSNFTLKIRSTKLEDSAMYFCASSEAGEPLDTQYFGPGTRLTVL.

The gene calls are TRBV4-1 and TRBJ2-1; perhaps TRBD2 as D (6 bases). Trimming shortened V by 0 bases and J by 3 bases, and 12 bases separated the two germline ends. Germline assignment: CDR1 MGHRA and CDR2 YSYEKL. The CDR3 consists of 16 residues. In DNA, the CDR3 is TGCGCCAGCAGCCAAGACCTATGGCGGGGCTACAATGAGCAGTTCTTC. As protein: CASSQDLWRGYNEQFF.

This chain connects TRBV15 to TRBJ2-1; tentatively, D is TRBD2 (5 bases). With 7 bases removed from V and 3 bases from J, the gap between germline ends came to 10 bases. This CDR3 is built from 13 residues. Germline CDR1 LNHNV, CDR2 YYDKDF (reference sequence). The CDR3 sequence is CATTDDYYNEQFF. The CDR3 DNA reads as TGTGCCACCACGGACGACTACTACAATGAGCAGTTCTTC.

This chain links TRBV9 with TRBJ2-5; D possibly corresponds to TRBD1 (5 bases). Germline CDR1 and CDR2: SGDLS and YYNGEE. The V end lost 2 bases, the J end lost 9 bases, and 14 bases lay between the germline ends. The CDR3 is 13 residues long. The CDR3 loop reads CASSVTGTTAQYF. CDR3 DNA sequence: TGTGCCAGCAGCGTTACAGGCACCACGGCCCAGTACTTC.

V is TRBV12-3 or TRBV12-4 and J is TRBJ2-5; a weak D match, TRBD1 (6 bases). V was pared by 6 bases and J by 7 bases, with 18 bases between. This CDR3 region has 14 residues. CDR3 region: CASRMTGSTGTQYF. The DNA of the CDR3 is TGTGCCAGCAGAATGACAGGTTCGACCGGGACCCAGTACTTC.

This clonotype was detected once. A much larger clone differs from this one at a single base, so this may be a read error. This chain uses TRBV12-3 or TRBV12-4 with TRBJ1-1; D remains unclear. The CDR3 has 13 amino acids. CDR3 nucleotides: TGTGCCGGCAGGTGGGCCCCCAGGCCTGAAGCTTTCTTT. It encodes CAGRWAPRPEAFF.

The chain joins TRBV7-8 to TRBJ2-4, with a weak D call TRBD2 (5 bases). The DNA end lines up better with TRBJ2-5; the J call may be wrong. Germline CDR1 SGHVS, CDR2 FQNEAQ. The CDR3 totals 12 residues. DNA for the CDR3: TGTGCCAGCACCCTCGGCGGGGAGACCCAGTACTTC. The encoded protein is CASTLGGETQYF.

The chain joins TRBV5-1 to TRBJ2-2; TRBD2 matches 10 bases. The germline CDR1 and CDR2 sequences are SGHRS and YFSETQ. Trimming at V came to 0 bases and at J to 7 bases, leaving 15 bases not matched to a gene. This CDR3 has 19 residues. The CDR3: CASSLDTGASGRISGELFF. In DNA, the CDR3 is TGCGCCAGCAGCTTGGATACCGGGGCTAGCGGGAGAATAAGCGGGGAGCTGTTTTTT.

V and J are TRBV7-3 and TRBJ2-3; 8 nucleotides line up with TRBD2. The CDR3 contains 15 residues. The germline CDR1 and CDR2 sequences are SGHTA and FQGTGA. The J segment lost 3 bases and the V segment lost 5 bases, leaving 7 bases of the junction unmatched. Here the CDR3 reads CASSPGLVQTDTQYF. The CDR3 nucleotides are TGTGCCAGCAGCCCGGGACTAGTCCAGACAGATACGCAGTATTTT.

The chain carries TRBV25-1 and TRBJ1-1; no reliable D call. The CDR3 is 13 amino acids. The ends were cut back, 1 base at V and 1 base at J, with 4 bases in the middle. CDR1 and CDR2 (germline): MGHDK, SYGVNS. CDR3 loop: CASSEWENTEAFF. CDR3 sequence (DNA): TGTGCCAGCAGTGAATGGGAGAACACTGAAGCTTTCTTT. The whole variable domain, remainder taken from reference TRBV25-1 and TRBJ1-1, is EADIYQTPRYLVIGTGKKITLECSQTMGHDKMYWYQQDPGMELHLIHYSYGVNSTEKGDLSSESTVSRIRTEHFPLTLESARPSHTSQYLCASSEWENTEAFFGQGTRLTVV.

The rearrangement joins TRBV12-5 to TRBJ1-1; perhaps TRBD1 as D (5 bases). The CDR3 runs to 16 residues. CDR1 and CDR2 (germline): LGHNT, FRNRAP. V was shortened by 2 bases and J by 3 bases, with 16 bases between the two germline ends. CDR3 amino acids: CASGLSPVVGDTEAFF. The CDR3 nucleotides read TGTGCTAGTGGTTTGTCCCCGGTGGTAGGGGACACTGAAGCTTTCTTT.

The chain couples TRBV29-1 to TRBJ2-3; D possibly matches TRBD1 or TRBD2 (5 bases each). The germline V and J ends were trimmed by 5 bases and 3 bases, with 15 bases remaining between them. There are 14 residues in the CDR3. Per germline, CDR1 SQVTM and CDR2 ANQGSEA. The DNA of the CDR3 is TGCAGCGTTTCCGGGACCCTTAAGACAGATACGCAGTATTTT. Its translation is CSVSGTLKTDTQYF.

V and J are TRBV19 and TRBJ1-5, with D uncertain. The CDR3 is 13 residues long. The ends were cut back, 5 bases at V and 0 bases at J, with 5 bases in the middle. CDR1 LNHDA and CDR2 SQIVND come from the germline V gene (reference sequence). CDR3 sequence (DNA): TGTGCCAGTAGTGACGGTAGCAATCAGCCCCAGCATTTT. Amino acids: CASSDGSNQPQHF.

This sequence joins TRBV20-1 and TRBJ2-7; no definite D call. The V end was cut by 6 bases, the J end by 2 bases, with 11 bases between. The CDR3 has 12 amino acids. Germline values: CDR1 DFQATT, CDR2 SNEGSKA (reference sequence). This CDR3 is CSARRNTYEQYF. CDR3 nucleotide sequence: TGCAGTGCCCGTCGGAATACCTACGAGCAGTACTTC.